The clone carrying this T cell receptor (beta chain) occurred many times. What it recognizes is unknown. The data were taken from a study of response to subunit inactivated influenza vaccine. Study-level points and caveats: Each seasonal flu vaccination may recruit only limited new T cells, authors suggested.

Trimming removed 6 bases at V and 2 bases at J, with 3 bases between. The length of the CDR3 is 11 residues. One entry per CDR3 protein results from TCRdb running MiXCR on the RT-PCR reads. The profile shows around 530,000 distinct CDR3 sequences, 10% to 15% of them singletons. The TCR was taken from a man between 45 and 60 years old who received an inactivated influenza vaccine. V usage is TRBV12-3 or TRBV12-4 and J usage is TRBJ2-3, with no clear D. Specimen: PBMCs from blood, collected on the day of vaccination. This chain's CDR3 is CASRNTDTQYF. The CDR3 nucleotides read TGTGCCAGCAGGAACACAGATACGCAGTATTTT.